This TCR beta chain was found in a study of T cells after posttransplantation cyclophosphamide. A marrow graft followed busulfan-fludarabine conditioning, with cyclophosphamide on days +3 and +4. Assay used: immunoSEQ multiplex PCR; TCRdb lists only in-frame clones, some missing. This sample carries over 10,000 clones, none of them present only once. In this sample, this clone turned up many times. Its antigen remains unknown. Study outcomes and limitations: After PTCy, TRB diversity resembled that of CNI/methotrexate controls. Later blood repertoires were often dominated by clones from the donor CD8+ memory compartment.

Germline V gives CDR1 LGHNA, CDR2 YNFKEQ. Trimming removed 8 bases from V and 2 bases from J, with 15 bases in between. This CDR3 is 15 amino acids long. The sequencing used PBMCs, collected after allogeneic stem cell transplant with posttransplant cyclophosphamide. V usage is TRBV4-2 and J usage is TRBJ2-2, with D possibly matching TRBD1 (6 bases). This receptor was identified in a female patient aged 35 to 55 who received an allogeneic stem cell transplant from an unrelated donor, was CMV-positive, and had acute GVHD only. The graft donor may have given rise to some T cells. As DNA, the CDR3 is TGTGCCAGCGCAGACCAGGGACAAAACACCGGGGAGCTGTTTTTT. This sequence encodes CASADQGQNTGELFF.